These 17 T cell receptor beta chains were all obtained from the same sample, sequenced in a study of beta chain features in type 1 diabetes. Study-wide results and caveats: People with Type 1 diabetes carried modestly yet significantly shorter TCRB CDR3s in all four CD4+ subsets.

For these TCRs, the target antigens are not known. The entirety of the isolated RNA underwent reverse transcription, so expressed TCRB transcripts were sequenced. Sequencing was performed with immunoSEQ multiplex PCR; in TCRdb, only in-frame clones are kept and a portion is missing. Found here are under 300,000 clones, roughly 22% of them singletons; the top ten hold 0.025% to 0.035%. Sequencing was carried out using naive CD4+ T cells from blood. The receptors here all came from a woman in her forties with type 1 diabetes.

This clone was counted only a few times. CDR3 sequence (DNA): TGCAGCGTTGAAGAGAGACTAGCGGGAGGCAGTGAGCAGTTCTTC. Protein: CSVEERLAGGSEQFF. The J gene is TRBJ2-1, the V gene TRBV29-1; TRBD2 matches at 13 bases. The V segment lost 0 bases and the J segment 9 bases; nucleotides outside the gene matches: 5. The CDR3 is 15 residues long. The germline gives CDR1 SQVTM, CDR2 ANQGSEA.

This sequence joins TRBV7-9 and TRBJ2-3; D perhaps matches TRBD2 (6 bases). The ends were cut back, 1 base at V and 1 base at J, with 12 bases in the middle. CDR1 SEHNR and CDR2 FQNEAQ come from the germline V gene (reference sequence). The CDR3 length is 16 residues. CDR3: CASSLVVGTGTDTQYF. The CDR3, as DNA: TGTGCCAGCAGCTTAGTAGTGGGGACTGGCACAGATACGCAGTATTTT.

This rearrangement joins TRBV9 to TRBJ2-1; 13 bases map to TRBD2. The CDR3 is made up of 18 amino acids. Germline lookup yields CDR1 SGDLS and CDR2 YYNGEE. The V and J ends lost 0 bases and 6 bases, in that order; junction bases with no gene match: 9. The CDR3 region is CASSVELGLAGSSNEQFF. The CDR3 coding sequence is TGTGCCAGCAGCGTAGAATTGGGACTAGCGGGATCGAGCAATGAGCAGTTCTTC.

The chain has TRBV4-3 and TRBJ2-3, with 9 bases lining up with TRBD2. This CDR3 is 18 amino acids long. With 1 base clipped from V and 2 bases from J, the junction kept 10 bases outside the gene matches. Germline V lookup: CDR1 LGHNA, CDR2 YSLEER. For the CDR3, the DNA is TGCGCCAGCAGCCAAGGCCCCTTAGCGGGGGTCATCACAGATACGCAGTATTTT. This codes for CASSQGPLAGVITDTQYF.

This clone came up a few times. The chain uses TRBV28 and TRBJ2-1; D is undetermined. CDR1 is MDHEN and CDR2 is SYDVKM in the germline V gene. With 2 bases removed from V and 0 bases from J, the gap between germline ends came to 14 bases. The CDR3 contains 17 residues. The CDR3: CASSLRRPERSYNEQFF. The CDR3 nucleotides are TGTGCCAGCAGTTTACGGCGGCCAGAACGCTCCTACAATGAGCAGTTCTTC. Full variable domain (outside the CDR3, taken from reference TRBV28 and TRBJ2-1): DVKVTQSSRYLVKRTGEKVFLECVQDMDHENMFWYRQDPGLGLRLIYFSYDVKMKEKGDIPEGYSVSREKKERFSLILESASTNQTSMYLCASSLRRPERSYNEQFFGPGTRLTVL.

This clone has a handful of counts. The V and J genes are TRBV30 and TRBJ1-5; 8 nucleotides line up with TRBD1. Looked up from germline, CDR1 is GTSNPN and CDR2 is SVGIG (reference sequence). The CDR3 loop spans 13 amino acids. J lost 8 bases, V lost 1 base, and 4 bases had no gene match. In DNA, the CDR3 is TGTGCCTGGAGTGAACAGGGGGATGAGCCCCAGCATTTT. Translation: CAWSEQGDEPQHF.

This sequence joins TRBV14 and TRBJ2-1; 7 bases line up with TRBD1. V was clipped by 2 bases and J by 2 bases; unmatched bases: 3. From germline, CDR1 is SGHDN and CDR2 FVKESK. There are 15 residues in the CDR3. CDR3 residues: CASSQTGTAYNEQFF. Written as DNA, the CDR3 is TGTGCCAGCAGCCAAACCGGGACAGCCTACAATGAGCAGTTCTTC.

This clone was counted only a few times. The chain has TRBV7-9 and TRBJ2-1; 7 bases line up with TRBD2. The CDR3 is made up of 13 amino acids. Germline CDR1 SEHNR, CDR2 FQNEAQ (reference sequence). With 4 bases clipped from V and 9 bases from J, the junction kept 6 bases outside the gene matches. Here the CDR3 reads CASSSPWGGEQFF. DNA of the CDR3: TGTGCCAGCAGCTCCCCGTGGGGGGGTGAGCAGTTCTTC.

This clone appeared a few times. The V call is TRBV7-3, the J call TRBJ2-5, with 7 positions matching TRBD1. CDR1 and CDR2 (germline): SGHTA, FQGTGA. This CDR3 spans 13 amino acids. The V segment lost 5 bases and the J segment 3 bases; nucleotides outside the gene matches: 3. CDR3 DNA: TGTGCCAGCAGCCTAGACAGGGAAGAGACCCAGTACTTC. Translated: CASSLDREETQYF.

This clone was found a few times. The CDR3 bases are TGTGCCAGTCGGGACAGATCGGGCACTGAAGCTTTCTTT. Its protein is CASRDRSGTEAFF. The rearrangement joins TRBV19 to TRBJ1-1; 7 bases match TRBD1. The CDR3 spans 13 residues. Germline CDR1 is LNHDA and CDR2 is SQIVND (reference sequence). V lost 8 bases to trimming and J lost 4 bases; unmatched junction nucleotides: 7.

The chain combines TRBV2 with TRBJ1-6; a weak D match, TRBD1 (6 bases). With 5 bases removed from V and 7 bases from J, the gap between germline ends came to 12 bases. Looked up from germline, CDR1 is SNHLY and CDR2 is FYNNEI. This CDR3 is built from 14 residues. The CDR3 sequence: CASSMTGINSPLHF. The DNA of the CDR3 is TGTGCCAGCAGTATGACAGGCATAAATTCACCCCTCCACTTT. Using reference TRBV2 and TRBJ1-6 for the parts outside the CDR3, the full variable domain is EPEVTQTPSHQVTQMGQEVILRCVPISNHLYFYWYRQILGQKVEFLVSFYNNEISEKSEIFDDQFSVERPDGSNFTLKIRSTKLEDSAMYFCASSMTGINSPLHFGNGTRLTVT.

This clone appeared a few times. This chain links TRBV28 with TRBJ2-6; possibly TRBD2 for D (5 bases). Trimming took off 4 bases at V and 3 bases at J, with 19 bases between the two ends. Germline CDR1 and CDR2: MDHEN and SYDVKM. This CDR3 is 18 amino acids long. In DNA, the CDR3 is TGTGCCAGCAGTTACATAAGTCCGGGGTACAGTGGGGCCAACGTCCTGACTTTC. Encoded protein: CASSYISPGYSGANVLTF.

This chain links TRBV4-3 with TRBJ2-2, with TRBD1 matching 9 bases. Germline CDR1 LGHNA, CDR2 YSLEER. This CDR3 has 17 amino acids. V lost 1 base to trimming and J lost 3 bases; unmatched junction nucleotides: 6. The CDR3 nucleotides read TGCGCCAGCAGCCAAGGCTTAGACAGGGGGTACACCGGGGAGCTGTTTTTT. Protein: CASSQGLDRGYTGELFF.

This clone was picked up a small number of times. This chain joins TRBV27 and TRBJ1-1; D gene unclear. Trimming shortened V by 8 bases and J by 2 bases, and 15 bases separated the two germline ends. Per the germline V gene, CDR1 is MNHEY and CDR2 is SMNVEV (reference sequence). CDR3 size: 14 residues. DNA of the CDR3: TGTGCCAGCGCCCTGGGCAGCCTAAACACTGAAGCTTTCTTT. Translating it yields CASALGSLNTEAFF.

A few counts support this clone. V and J are TRBV18 and TRBJ2-1; TRBD1 agrees at 9 bases. The trim removed 1 base at V and 7 bases at J, leaving 11 bases unmatched. The germline gives CDR1 KGHSH, CDR2 LQKENI. The CDR3 is made up of 17 amino acids. CDR3 in amino acids: CASSPLGVGQGLNEQFF. CDR3 coding DNA: TGTGCCAGCTCACCACTTGGCGTGGGACAGGGTTTAAATGAGCAGTTCTTC.

This clone was seen a few times. V gene TRBV4-2 combines with J gene TRBJ2-3; D not resolved. V lost 3 bases to trimming and J lost 2 bases, with 9 bases between them. The germline V gene has CDR1 LGHNA and CDR2 YNFKEQ. The CDR3 is 14 amino acids. The CDR3 loop is CASSQRQNTDTQYF. The CDR3 DNA reads TGTGCCAGCAGCCAGCGGCAGAACACAGATACGCAGTATTTT.

This chain joins TRBV28 and TRBJ1-1; 7 bases match TRBD1. After removal of 2 bases from V and 2 bases from J, the junction contained 8 bases not matched to a gene. The CDR3 is 16 amino acids. Germline V gene sequence: CDR1 MDHEN, CDR2 SYDVKM. Written as DNA, the CDR3 is TGTGCCAGCAGTTTAGGGCAGGGGGAGATCAACACTGAAGCTTTCTTT. Translation gives CASSLGQGEINTEAFF.